Below, 10 T cell receptor beta chains from the same sample are listed, as sequenced in a study of T-cell memory formation after mild COVID-19. TCRdb used MiXCR to reprocess the 5' RACE reads, holding one entry per CDR3 protein. The sample carries more than 300,000 distinct CDR3 sequences, around 13% recorded once. The sequenced sample consisted of PBMCs or a T cell subset sorted from them (not recorded which). These receptors originate from a man between 18 and 35 years old who had mild COVID-19 (a few samples of this study predate the infection). Cell type and time point are not known.

This clonotype occurred a few times. The rearrangement uses TRBV12-3 or TRBV12-4 and TRBJ1-4, with TRBD1 as a possible D gene (5 bases). This CDR3 region has 13 residues. Trimming shortened V by 2 bases and J by 7 bases, and 8 bases separated the two germline ends. CDR3 bases: TGTGCCAGCAGTTTACAGGGTTTTGAAAAACTGTTTTTT. Its protein product is CASSLQGFEKLFF.

The chain is built from TRBV9 and TRBJ1-2; D call uncertain. CDR1 and CDR2 from the germline V gene are SGDLS and YYNGEE. The CDR3 runs to 11 residues. The germline V and J ends were trimmed by 5 bases and 3 bases, with 5 bases remaining between them. The CDR3 DNA follows: TGTGCCAGCAGGAGGGACTATGGCTACACCTTC. Translating it yields CASRRDYGYTF.

The DNA of the CDR3 is TGTGCCAGCAGCTCGAAGGGACAGGGGGGCACTGAAGCTTTCTTT. Protein sequence: CASSSKGQGGTEAFF. The chain recombines TRBV7-8 with TRBJ1-1; 11 bases map to TRBD1. The CDR3 runs to 15 residues. Germline V gene sequence: CDR1 SGHVS, CDR2 FQNEAQ. The junction had 5 bases not matched to a gene; V was cut back by 4 bases and J by 4 bases.

The sample holds a few counts of this clonotype. The V call is TRBV5-1, the J call TRBJ2-3, with D uncertain. The CDR3 has 14 amino acids. V was clipped by 1 base and J by 0 bases, with 6 bases between them. From germline, CDR1 is SGHRS and CDR2 YFSETQ. The CDR3, as DNA: TGCGCCAGCAGCTTGTACACCAGCACAGATACGCAGTATTTT. Translating it yields CASSLYTSTDTQYF.

V and J are TRBV6-5 and TRBJ2-3, with D perhaps TRBD1 (5 bases). Germline V gives CDR1 MNHEY, CDR2 SVGAGI. V dropped 5 bases and J dropped 6 bases, with 18 bases sitting between them. This CDR3 is built from 15 residues. The CDR3 spells CASSGLGAGWDTQYF. CDR3 coding DNA: TGTGCCAGCAGTGGCCTTGGGGCCGGGTGGGATACGCAGTATTTT.

This clonotype showed up just a few times. The chain joins TRBV18 to TRBJ2-7, with D unresolved. Trimming pared 2 bases from V and 1 base from J, leaving 6 bases between. CDR1 KGHSH and CDR2 LQKENI come from the germline V gene. The CDR3 sequence is 13 residues long. The CDR3 region is CASSPDGSYEQYV. CDR3 DNA sequence: TGTGCCAGCTCACCAGACGGATCCTACGAGCAGTACGTC.

The chain carries TRBV20-1 and TRBJ2-7; 9 bases agree with TRBD2. Unmatched junction bases numbered 5, after V lost 5 bases and J lost 0 bases. The CDR3 has 14 residues. The germline V gene has CDR1 DFQATT and CDR2 SNEGSKA (reference sequence). The CDR3 loop is CSAERGARSYEQYF. CDR3 nucleotide sequence: TGCAGTGCTGAGCGGGGGGCCCGCTCCTACGAGCAGTACTTC.

This clonotype appeared once. The chain carries TRBV5-5 and TRBJ1-2; TRBD1 might be the D (5 bases). CDR1 and CDR2 from the germline V gene are SGHKS and YYEKEE (reference sequence). The CDR3 contains 15 residues. Trimming removed 2 bases from V and 2 bases from J, with 13 bases in between. The DNA of the CDR3 is TGTGCCAGCAGCTTAAGTCAGGGACTGAACTATGGCTACACCTTC. Encoded protein: CASSLSQGLNYGYTF.

This clonotype was seen just once. This rearrangement joins TRBV7-9 to TRBJ1-4; D perhaps matches TRBD1 (6 bases). CDR1 and CDR2 from the germline V gene are SEHNR and FQNEAQ (reference sequence). The CDR3 totals 13 residues. Trimming stripped 6 bases from V and 7 bases from J, with 12 bases between. CDR3 in DNA: TGTGCCAGCAGGGCAGGGGAGCCTGAAAAACTGTTTTTT. Protein: CASRAGEPEKLFF.

In its sample, this clonotype was seen a few times. This sequence joins TRBV29-1 and TRBJ1-1; no firm D call. V was clipped by 4 bases and J by 4 bases, with 13 bases between them. CDR3 length: 13 amino acids. Germline CDR1 SQVTM, CDR2 ANQGSEA. The CDR3 sequence: CSVGKSGGTEAFF. The CDR3 region has the DNA TGCAGCGTTGGAAAGAGTGGCGGCACTGAAGCTTTCTTT. Full variable domain (rest looked up from reference TRBV29-1 and TRBJ1-1): SAVISQKPSRDICQRGTSLTIQCQVDSQVTMMFWYRQQPGQSLTLIATANQGSEATYESGFVIDKFPISRPNLTFSTLTVSNMSPEDSSIYLCSVGKSGGTEAFFGQGTRLTVV.